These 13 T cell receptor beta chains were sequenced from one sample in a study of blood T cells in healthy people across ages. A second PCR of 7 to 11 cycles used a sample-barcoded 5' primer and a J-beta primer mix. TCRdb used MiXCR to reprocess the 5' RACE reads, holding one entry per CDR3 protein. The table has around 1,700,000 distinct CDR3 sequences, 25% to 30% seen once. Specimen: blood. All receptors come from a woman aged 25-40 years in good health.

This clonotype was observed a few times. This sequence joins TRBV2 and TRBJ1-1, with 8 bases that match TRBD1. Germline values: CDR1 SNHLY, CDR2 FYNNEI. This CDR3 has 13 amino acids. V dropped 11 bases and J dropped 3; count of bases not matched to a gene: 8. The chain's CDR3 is CAVGRGLDTEAFF. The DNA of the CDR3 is TGTGCCGTCGGCAGGGGGCTCGACACTGAAGCTTTCTTT.

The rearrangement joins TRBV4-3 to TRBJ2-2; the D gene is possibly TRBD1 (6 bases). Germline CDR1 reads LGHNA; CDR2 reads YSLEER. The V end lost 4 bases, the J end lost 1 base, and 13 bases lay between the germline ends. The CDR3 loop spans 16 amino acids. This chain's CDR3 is CASSRGTGMNTGELFF. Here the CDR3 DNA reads TGCGCCAGCAGCCGCGGTACAGGGATGAACACCGGGGAGCTGTTTTTT.

The CDR3 loop reads CASSQGRLTYEQYF. CDR3 nucleotide sequence: TGTGCCAGCAGCCAGGGACGGCTTACCTACGAGCAGTACTTC. The V and J genes are TRBV3-1 and TRBJ2-7, with D perhaps given as TRBD1 or TRBD2 (5 bases each). The CDR3 extends over 14 amino acids. Germline V gene lookup returns CDR1 LGHDT and CDR2 YNNKEL (reference sequence). V lost 3 bases, J lost 2 bases, and 11 bases lay in between.

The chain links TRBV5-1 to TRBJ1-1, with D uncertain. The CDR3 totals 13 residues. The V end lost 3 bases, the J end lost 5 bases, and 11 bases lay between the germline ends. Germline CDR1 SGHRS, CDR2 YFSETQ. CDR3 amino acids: CASSSKSGTEAFF. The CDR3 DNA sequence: TGCGCCAGCAGCTCCAAGTCGGGGACTGAAGCTTTCTTT. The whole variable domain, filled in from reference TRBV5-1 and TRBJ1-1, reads KAGVTQTPRYLIKTRGQQVTLSCSPISGHRSVSWYQQTPGQGLQFLFEYFSETQRNKGNFPGRFSGRQFSNSRSEMNVSTLELGDSALYLCASSSKSGTEAFFGQGTRLTVV.

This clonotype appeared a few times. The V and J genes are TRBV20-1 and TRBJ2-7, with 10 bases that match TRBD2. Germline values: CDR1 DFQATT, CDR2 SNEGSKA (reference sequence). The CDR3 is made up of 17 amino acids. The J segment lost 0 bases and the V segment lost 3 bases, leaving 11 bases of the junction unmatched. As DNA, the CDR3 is TGCAGTGCTAGGGAACTAGCGGGGTCCCCGAGCTCCTACGAGCAGTACTTC. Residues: CSARELAGSPSSYEQYF.

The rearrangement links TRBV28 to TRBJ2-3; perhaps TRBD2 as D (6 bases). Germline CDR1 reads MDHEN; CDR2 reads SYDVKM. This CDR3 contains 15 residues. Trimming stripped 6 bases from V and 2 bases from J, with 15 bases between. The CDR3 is CASRDGGRPTDTQYF. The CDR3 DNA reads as TGTGCCAGCAGAGACGGGGGACGGCCCACAGATACGCAGTATTTT.

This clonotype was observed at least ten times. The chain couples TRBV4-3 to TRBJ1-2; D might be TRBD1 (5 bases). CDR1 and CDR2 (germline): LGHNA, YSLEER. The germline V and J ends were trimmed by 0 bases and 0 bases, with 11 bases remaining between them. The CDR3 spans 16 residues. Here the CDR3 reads CASSQDRAGTNYGYTF. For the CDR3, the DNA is TGCGCCAGCAGCCAAGATCGGGCAGGGACTAACTATGGCTACACCTTC.

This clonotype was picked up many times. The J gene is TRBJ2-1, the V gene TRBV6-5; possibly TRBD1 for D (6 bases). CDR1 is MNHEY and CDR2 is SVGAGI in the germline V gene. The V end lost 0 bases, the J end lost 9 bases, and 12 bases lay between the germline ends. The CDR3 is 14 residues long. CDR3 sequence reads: CASSYSLTGIEQFF. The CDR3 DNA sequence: TGTGCCAGCAGTTACTCATTAACAGGGATTGAGCAGTTCTTC.

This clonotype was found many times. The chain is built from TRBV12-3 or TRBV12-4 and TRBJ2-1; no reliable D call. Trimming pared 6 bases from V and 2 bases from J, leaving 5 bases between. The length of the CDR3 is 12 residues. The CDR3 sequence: CASRDPYNEQFF. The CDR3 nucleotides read TGTGCCAGCAGGGACCCCTACAATGAGCAGTTCTTC.

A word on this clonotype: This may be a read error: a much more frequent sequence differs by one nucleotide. The CDR3 is CSVGYRTSIYNEQFF. DNA of the CDR3: TGCAGCGTTGGATATAGGACTAGCATATACAATGAGCAGTTCTTC. The chain uses TRBV29-1 and TRBJ2-1; 8 bases align to TRBD2. Trimming removed 4 bases from V and 4 bases from J; junction bases left unmatched: 9. CDR3 length: 15 residues. Germline V lookup: CDR1 SQVTM, CDR2 ANQGSEA.

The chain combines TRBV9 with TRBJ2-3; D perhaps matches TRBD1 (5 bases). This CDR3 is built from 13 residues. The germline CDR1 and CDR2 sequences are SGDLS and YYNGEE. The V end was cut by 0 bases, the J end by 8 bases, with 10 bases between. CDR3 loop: CASSVVLQGTQYF. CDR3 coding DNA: TGTGCCAGCAGCGTAGTCCTTCAGGGTACGCAGTATTTT.

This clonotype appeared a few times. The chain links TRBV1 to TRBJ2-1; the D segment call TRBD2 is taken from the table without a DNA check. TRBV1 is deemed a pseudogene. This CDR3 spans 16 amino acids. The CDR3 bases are TGCACCAGCACCCGACGGGGACTAGCTCGGCGGAATGAGCAGTTCTTC. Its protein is CTSTRRGLARRNEQFF.

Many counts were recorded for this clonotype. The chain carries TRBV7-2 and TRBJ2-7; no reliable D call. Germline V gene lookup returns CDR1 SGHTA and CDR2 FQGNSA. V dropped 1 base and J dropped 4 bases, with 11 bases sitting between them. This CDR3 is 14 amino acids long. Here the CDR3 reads CASSLGAEWYEQYF. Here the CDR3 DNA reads TGTGCCAGCAGCTTAGGGGCGGAGTGGTACGAGCAGTACTTC.